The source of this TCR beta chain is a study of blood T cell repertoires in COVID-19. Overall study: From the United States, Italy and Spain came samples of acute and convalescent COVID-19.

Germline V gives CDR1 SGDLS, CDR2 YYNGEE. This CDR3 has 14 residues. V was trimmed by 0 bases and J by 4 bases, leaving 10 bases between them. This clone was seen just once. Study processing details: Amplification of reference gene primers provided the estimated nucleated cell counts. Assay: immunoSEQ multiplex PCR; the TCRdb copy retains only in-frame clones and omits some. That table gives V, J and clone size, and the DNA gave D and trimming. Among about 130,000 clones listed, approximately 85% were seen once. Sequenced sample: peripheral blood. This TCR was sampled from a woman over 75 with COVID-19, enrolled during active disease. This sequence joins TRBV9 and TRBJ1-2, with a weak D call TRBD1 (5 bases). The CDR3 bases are TGTGCCAGCAGCGTAGAGGGGCAGTCCTATGGCTACACCTTC. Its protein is CASSVEGQSYGYTF.